Following are 24 T cell receptor beta chains from one sample sequenced in a study of blood T cells in healthy people across ages. For the second PCR, which ran for roughly 7 to 11 cycles, a sample-barcoded 5' primer and a J-beta primer mix were used. MiXCR was run by TCRdb on the 5' RACE reads, yielding one entry per CDR3 protein. Among around 1,100,000 distinct CDR3 sequences, approximately 38% were seen once, and the ten largest hold over 10%. Sequencing was carried out using blood. The receptors come from a man aged 18 to 30 in good health.

This clonotype was seen only a few times. The chain combines TRBV7-8 with TRBJ2-1; 9 nucleotides align to TRBD1. The CDR3 has 17 amino acids. The V segment lost 1 base and the J segment 2 bases; nucleotides outside the gene matches: 6. Germline V gene data show CDR1 as SGHVS and CDR2 as FQNEAQ. The CDR3 DNA sequence: TGTGCCAGCAGCTTAGAACGTGACAGGGGGGCCTACAATGAGCAGTTCTTC. It is translated as CASSLERDRGAYNEQFF.

This clonotype was detected only a few times. J is TRBJ1-2 and V is TRBV9, with 8 bases identical to TRBD1. The CDR3 is 15 amino acids. With V trimmed by 4 bases and J by 8 bases, 13 bases remained unmatched. Germline CDR1 and CDR2: SGDLS and YYNGEE. The CDR3 DNA sequence: TGTGCCAGCAGCCTAGAAGGACAGGGTCAAGACGGCTACACCTTC. It yields the protein CASSLEGQGQDGYTF.

The V call is TRBV4-2, the J call TRBJ2-3; 10 nucleotides agree with TRBD2. J was trimmed by 3 bases and V by 6 bases; bases with no gene match: 9. CDR1 and CDR2 (germline): LGHNA, YNFKEQ. The CDR3 sequence is 16 residues long. The CDR3 bases are TGTGCCAGCAGTCCTCAAGGGACTAGCGCGACAGATACGCAGTATTTT. Protein sequence: CASSPQGTSATDTQYF.

This chain connects TRBV7-9 to TRBJ2-5; 12 nucleotides line up with TRBD2. In germline, CDR1 is SEHNR, CDR2 FQNEAQ (reference sequence). After removal of 3 bases from V and 11 bases from J, the junction contained 22 bases not matched to a gene. CDR3 length equals 19 residues. The chain's CDR3 is CASSFGLAGFLSSYNEQYF. CDR3 nucleotides: TGTGCCAGCAGCTTTGGACTAGCGGGGTTTCTTAGCTCCTACAATGAGCAGTACTTC.

This clonotype was found a few times. V is TRBV7-8 and J is TRBJ1-2; the D gene is possibly TRBD1 (5 bases). Per germline, CDR1 SGHVS and CDR2 FQNEAQ. Trimming took 1 base from V and 3 from J, leaving 12 bases between them. The CDR3 has 15 residues. The CDR3 spells CASSLGTSTDYGYTF. Written as DNA, the CDR3 is TGTGCCAGCAGCTTAGGCACGTCGACAGACTATGGCTACACCTTC.

This clonotype was counted between two and nine times. V gene TRBV29-1 combines with J gene TRBJ2-6; the D call may be TRBD1 or TRBD2 (5 bases each). Germline V CDR1 and CDR2: SQVTM, ANQGSEA. With 5 bases removed from V and 0 bases from J, the gap between germline ends came to 14 bases. The CDR3 runs to 16 residues. The CDR3 coding sequence is TGCAGCGTTCGGGACGAAATACACTCTGGGGCCAACGTCCTGACTTTC. As protein: CSVRDEIHSGANVLTF.

The chain is built from TRBV4-3 and TRBJ2-1; 7 bases are shared with TRBD2. The J call could be wrong; TRBJ2-7 is a better fit for the DNA end. This CDR3 has 16 residues. Looked up from germline, CDR1 is LGHNA and CDR2 is YSLEER. Written as DNA, the CDR3 is TGCGCCAGCAGCCAAGATCGACGGGGGGATTACAATGAGCAGTACTTC. Translation: CASSQDRRGDYNEQYF.

This clonotype occurred a few times. The J gene is TRBJ2-5, the V gene TRBV20-1; D unresolved. Germline V gene sequence: CDR1 DFQATT, CDR2 SNEGSKA (reference sequence). V lost 4 bases and J lost 5, with 14 bases in between. The CDR3 extends over 13 amino acids. The CDR3: CSATGPDGETQYF. Here the CDR3 DNA reads TGCAGTGCTACTGGACCCGACGGGGAGACCCAGTACTTC.

The gene calls are TRBV18 and TRBJ1-1; D remains unclear. This CDR3 comprises 14 residues. Trimming removed 2 bases at V and 1 base at J, with 8 bases between. Germline V CDR1 and CDR2: KGHSH, LQKENI. The chain's CDR3 is CASSPVTQNTEAFF. The CDR3 bases are TGTGCCAGCTCACCAGTGACACAGAACACTGAAGCTTTCTTT.

This rearrangement joins TRBV7-7 to TRBJ2-3; D possibly uses TRBD1 or TRBD2 (5 bases each). V gave up 5 bases and J gave up 5 bases, with 11 bases separating them. The CDR3 extends over 13 amino acids. Germline V gene data show CDR1 as SSHAT and CDR2 as FNYEAQ (reference sequence). CDR3 protein: CASSPGTEDTQYF. CDR3 DNA: TGTGCCAGCAGCCCTGGGACGGAAGATACGCAGTATTTT. The whole variable domain, remainder taken from reference TRBV7-7 and TRBJ2-3, is GAGVSQSPRYKVTKRGQDVTLRCDPISSHATLYWYQQALGQGPEFLTYFNYEAQPDKSGLPSDRFSAERPEGSISTLTIQRTEQRDSAMYRCASSPGTEDTQYFGPGTRLTVL.

This clonotype was counted between two and nine times. The chain combines TRBV20-1 with TRBJ1-1; D gene uncertain. This CDR3 is built from 12 residues. Germline loops: CDR1 DFQATT, CDR2 SNEGSKA (reference sequence). Deletions cut 4 bases from V and 1 base from J, with 7 bases between. The CDR3 is CSATTENTEAFF. CDR3 coding DNA: TGCAGTGCTACCACGGAGAACACTGAAGCTTTCTTT.

This clonotype was counted once. A single base separates this from a much larger clone, so it may be a read error. The gene calls are TRBV6-6 and TRBJ1-4, with D tentatively TRBD1 (5 bases). Between the trimmed V and J ends, which lost 2 bases and 8 bases, there was a span of 12 bases. The CDR3 is 14 residues long. Germline lookup yields CDR1 MNHNY and CDR2 SVGAGI (reference sequence). Here the CDR3 DNA reads TGTGCCAGCAGTTACCTGACAGCACCCGAAAAACTGTTTTTT. Its translation is CASSYLTAPEKLFF.

The chain couples TRBV4-3 to TRBJ1-2, with 7 bases matching TRBD1. Losses at the gene ends were 4 bases for V and 1 base for J; bases not matched to a gene: 9. CDR1 LGHNA and CDR2 YSLEER come from the germline V gene. The CDR3 is made up of 16 amino acids. This CDR3 reads CASSPGTERLNYGYTF. In DNA, the CDR3 is TGCGCCAGCAGCCCCGGGACAGAGAGGCTTAACTATGGCTACACCTTC.

The chain is built from TRBV5-1 and TRBJ2-2; D remains unclear. V gave up 4 bases and J gave up 5 bases, with 15 bases separating them. Germline CDR1 SGHRS, CDR2 YFSETQ. The CDR3 consists of 15 residues. The CDR3 here is CASSLPEQTTGELFF. Here the CDR3 DNA reads TGCGCCAGCAGCCTGCCAGAACAGACAACCGGGGAGCTGTTTTTT. Based on the CDR3 plus reference TRBV5-1 and TRBJ2-2, the full variable domain is KAGVTQTPRYLIKTRGQQVTLSCSPISGHRSVSWYQQTPGQGLQFLFEYFSETQRNKGNFPGRFSGRQFSNSRSEMNVSTLELGDSALYLCASSLPEQTTGELFFGEGSRLTVL.

Only a few counts were recorded for this clonotype. V and J are TRBV20-1 and TRBJ1-2; D unclear. CDR3 size: 14 residues. Trimming stripped 1 base from V and 0 bases from J, with 9 bases between. The V gene's germline CDR1 is DFQATT and CDR2 SNEGSKA (reference sequence). For the CDR3, the DNA is TGCAGTGCTAGAGTCCCCATAGCTAACTATGGCTACACCTTC. Its translation is CSARVPIANYGYTF.

This clonotype was seen a few times. The CDR3 DNA reads as TGTGCCAGCAGTTCCCCAGGAGATGGCTACACCTTC. This sequence encodes CASSSPGDGYTF. The gene calls are TRBV6-5 and TRBJ1-2, with D uncertain. This CDR3 region has 12 residues. With 4 bases removed from V and 6 bases from J, the gap between germline ends came to 9 bases. In germline, CDR1 is MNHEY, CDR2 SVGAGI.

A few counts support this clonotype. The V call is TRBV13, the J call TRBJ2-3; 7 nucleotides align to TRBD2. The germline CDR1 and CDR2 sequences are PRHDT and FYEKMQ (reference sequence). With V trimmed by 4 bases and J by 3 bases, 7 bases remained unmatched. This CDR3 comprises 15 residues. CDR3 in DNA: TGTGCCAGCAGCTCCAAGCGCGGGGGTACAGATACGCAGTATTTT. This gives the protein CASSSKRGGTDTQYF.

This clonotype was seen repeatedly, ten times or more. V and J are TRBV12-3 or TRBV12-4 and TRBJ2-1; maybe TRBD1 (6 bases). Trimming removed 6 bases from V and 8 bases from J, with 11 bases in between. The CDR3 covers 12 residues. The CDR3 DNA reads as TGTGCCAGCAGCTCAGGGGTCGATGAGCAGTTCTTC. Translation gives CASSSGVDEQFF.

V gene TRBV7-3 combines with J gene TRBJ2-5; D is possibly TRBD1 or TRBD2 (6 bases each). The end of the DNA fits TRBJ2-4 better, so the J call may be wrong. Germline-derived CDR1 and CDR2 are SGHTA and FQGTGA. The length of the CDR3 is 15 residues. DNA for the CDR3: TGTGCCAGCAGCTTAATGGGGGGCGACGCGGACATTCAGTACTTC. The encoded protein is CASSLMGGDADIQYF.

The rearrangement links TRBV28 to TRBJ2-1, with D maybe TRBD2 (6 bases). Germline-derived CDR1 and CDR2 are MDHEN and SYDVKM. Trimming removed 2 bases at V and 14 bases at J, with 13 bases between. The CDR3 contains 12 residues. The CDR3 nucleotides read TGTGCCAGCAGTTTAGCGGGACTGGCTAAGTTCTTC. Translation: CASSLAGLAKFF.

The chain employs TRBV7-2 and TRBJ2-5; no clear D. Trimming shortened V by 2 bases and J by 3 bases, and 10 bases separated the two germline ends. This CDR3 region has 14 residues. The germline V gene has CDR1 SGHTA and CDR2 FQGNSA. CDR3: CASSLPSLEETQYF. The DNA for the CDR3 is TGTGCCAGCAGCTTACCCAGCTTGGAAGAGACCCAGTACTTC.

This rearrangement joins TRBV20-1 to TRBJ2-7, with a tentative D call TRBD2 (5 bases). There are 14 residues in the CDR3. Trimming shortened V by 0 bases and J by 1 base, and 10 bases separated the two germline ends. The germline V gene has CDR1 DFQATT and CDR2 SNEGSKA (reference sequence). CDR3 nucleotides: TGCAGTGCTAGAGACAGGACGGGATCCTACGAGCAGTACTTC. This codes for CSARDRTGSYEQYF.

In this sample, this clonotype turned up a few times. The chain joins TRBV29-1 to TRBJ1-1, with no clear D. Germline CDR1 is SQVTM and CDR2 is ANQGSEA. Trimming stripped 1 base from V and 1 base from J, with 7 bases between. The CDR3 length is 13 residues. The CDR3 DNA reads TGCAGCGTTGAAGGAGGACGGAACACTGAAGCTTTCTTT. Protein sequence: CSVEGGRNTEAFF.

This chain links TRBV28 with TRBJ2-3, with D possibly TRBD2 on 6 matching bases. This CDR3 comprises 17 residues. CDR1 and CDR2 from the germline V gene are MDHEN and SYDVKM. V was shortened by 2 bases and J by 5 bases, with 20 bases between the two germline ends. CDR3 DNA: TGTGCCAGCAGTTTACCCCACACTGGCGGGGTGAGAGATACGCAGTATTTT. Translating it yields CASSLPHTGGVRDTQYF.